These 31 T cell receptor beta chains originate from one sample sequenced in a study of Ad26.COV2.S vaccination and SARS-CoV-2 variants. The treatment is: around 19 received Ad26.COV2.S at low or high dose, single or two shots; several received placebo; per-sample allocation not given. Samples analyzed were those drawn on day 63 after the first vaccine or placebo injection. TCRdb keeps only in-frame clones here, not all; method: immunoSEQ multiplex PCR. The sample has 440,000 or so clones, roughly 87% seen once. The sequences come from peripheral blood, collected in a trial of Ad26.COV2.S vaccine versus placebo. The receptors were sampled from a person between 18 and 65 years old who received the Ad26.COV2.S COVID-19 vaccine or a placebo.

A single count supports this clone. This chain connects TRBV27 to TRBJ1-2; no clear D. Germline V gives CDR1 MNHEY, CDR2 SMNVEV (reference sequence). CDR3 length: 14 amino acids. Trimming cost V 0 bases and J 2 bases, with 7 bases left between them. CDR3 sequence: CASSLSPQNYGYTF. CDR3 DNA sequence: TGTGCCAGCAGTTTATCCCCCCAAAACTATGGCTACACCTTC.

This clone appeared once. The J gene is TRBJ2-3, the V gene TRBV6-2 or TRBV6-3, with 10 bases identical to TRBD2. Germline V gene data show CDR1 as MNHEY and CDR2 as SVGEGT. This CDR3 region has 17 residues. The V and J ends lost 2 bases and 1 base, in that order; junction bases with no gene match: 6. CDR3 loop: CASSYGSGRARTDTQYF. The CDR3 DNA reads as TGTGCCAGCAGTTACGGGAGCGGGAGGGCCCGCACAGATACGCAGTATTTT.

This clone came up once. This rearrangement joins TRBV28 to TRBJ2-7, with TRBD2 matching over 11 bases. Germline V gene data show CDR1 as MDHEN and CDR2 as SYDVKM. Trimming took 9 bases from V and 5 from J; bases not matched to a gene: 6. The CDR3 extends over 13 amino acids. The CDR3 sequence: CASQLAGVHEQYF. CDR3 nucleotides: TGTGCCAGTCAACTAGCGGGAGTCCACGAGCAGTACTTC.

V is TRBV29-1 and J is TRBJ1-1; D uncertain. The CDR3 spans 17 residues. Trimming pared 0 bases from V and 0 bases from J, leaving 17 bases between. Germline assignment: CDR1 SQVTM and CDR2 ANQGSEA. The CDR3 region is CSVEDQGEIYMNTEAFF. The CDR3 coding sequence is TGCAGCGTTGAAGATCAAGGAGAAATATATATGAACACTGAAGCTTTCTTT.

This clone appeared a single time. The V and J genes are TRBV7-2 and TRBJ2-1; unclear D gene. Trimming took 3 bases from V and 0 from J, leaving 9 bases between them. The CDR3 is 15 amino acids. Germline V CDR1 and CDR2: SGHTA, FQGNSA. CDR3 nucleotides: TGTGCCAGCAGCTTCACGGACGGCTCCTACAATGAGCAGTTCTTC. Translated, it gives CASSFTDGSYNEQFF.

The rearrangement links TRBV7-9 to TRBJ1-4; the D is unclear. This CDR3 is 12 amino acids long. The V and J ends lost 2 bases and 11 bases respectively, with 9 bases between them. The germline V gene encodes CDR1 SEHNR and CDR2 FQNEAQ (reference sequence). DNA of the CDR3: TGTGCCAGCAGCTTAATGGGTGGGAAACTGTTTTTT. It yields the protein CASSLMGGKLFF.

The chain links TRBV5-6 to TRBJ2-2; a possible D gene is TRBD1 (6 bases). Germline V CDR1 and CDR2: SGHDT, YYEEEE. V was cut by 4 bases and J by 4 bases, with 11 bases left in between. This CDR3 has 14 amino acids. The CDR3 DNA sequence: TGTGCCAGCAGCGAGATAGGGGGCACCGGGGAGCTGTTTTTT. Translated: CASSEIGGTGELFF.

In this sample, this clone turned up once. The chain links TRBV5-1 to TRBJ1-4; TRBD1 might be the D (6 bases). V was clipped by 1 base and J by 3 bases, with 10 bases between them. The CDR3 consists of 15 residues. Germline assignment: CDR1 SGHRS and CDR2 YFSETQ. The CDR3 spells CASSLMTGANEKLFF. The CDR3 coding sequence is TGCGCCAGCAGCTTGATGACAGGAGCTAATGAAAAACTGTTTTTT.

CDR3 sequence reads: CASSEEVSTLHF. Here the CDR3 DNA reads TGTGCCAGCAGTGAAGAGGTTTCCACCCTCCACTTT. The chain couples TRBV2 to TRBJ1-6, with unresolved D. The germline V gene has CDR1 SNHLY and CDR2 FYNNEI. The CDR3 length is 12 residues. V lost 1 base, J lost 14 bases, and 9 bases lay in between. Complete variable domain (other parts from reference TRBV2 and TRBJ1-6): EPEVTQTPSHQVTQMGQEVILRCVPISNHLYFYWYRQILGQKVEFLVSFYNNEISEKSEIFDDQFSVERPDGSNFTLKIRSTKLEDSAMYFCASSEEVSTLHFGNGTRLTVT.

This rearrangement joins TRBV11-3 to TRBJ2-2; 9 nucleotides align to TRBD1. This CDR3 has 14 amino acids. V shed 5 bases and J 3 bases; nucleotides not matched to a gene: 1. Per germline, CDR1 SGHNT and CDR2 YENEEA. DNA of the CDR3: TGTGCCAGCAGCCGACAGGGGGACACCGGGGAGCTGTTTTTT. Translating it yields CASSRQGDTGELFF.

This clone was counted once. The V call is TRBV18, the J call TRBJ1-1; no definite D call. V dropped 3 bases and J dropped 1 base, with 9 bases sitting between them. This CDR3 spans 14 amino acids. Germline V lookup: CDR1 KGHSH, CDR2 LQKENI. CDR3 in amino acids: CASSPTSGNTEAFF. CDR3 sequence (DNA): TGTGCCAGCTCACCCACCAGCGGGAACACTGAAGCTTTCTTT.

The V and J genes are TRBV4-3 and TRBJ2-3; D not resolved. V was cut by 4 bases and J by 2 bases, with 16 bases left in between. The CDR3 sequence is 16 residues long. From germline, CDR1 is LGHNA and CDR2 YSLEER. The CDR3 bases are TGCGCCAGCAGCCCAACACAGTGGGGTGTCACAGATACGCAGTATTTT. It translates to CASSPTQWGVTDTQYF.

The V call is TRBV28, the J call TRBJ1-4, with D hard to call. V was cut by 6 bases and J by 5 bases, with 10 bases left in between. CDR1 is MDHEN, CDR2 SYDVKM, per germline. The CDR3 has 13 amino acids. CDR3 protein: CASRRGMNEKLFF. The CDR3 nucleotides read TGTGCCAGCAGGCGAGGGATGAATGAAAAACTGTTTTTT.

The chain carries TRBV15 and TRBJ2-5; D perhaps matches TRBD2 (6 bases). In germline, CDR1 is LNHNV, CDR2 YYDKDF (reference sequence). The V end lost 6 bases, the J end lost 7 bases, and 21 bases lay between the germline ends. The CDR3 sequence is 15 residues long. CDR3 sequence (DNA): TGTGCCACCAGGAAGCCGGGACTCGCTGGTGCGACCCAGTACTTC. Protein product: CATRKPGLAGATQYF.

This clone was seen a few times. Other DNA sequences within the sample encode an identical CDR3. V and J are TRBV28 and TRBJ2-7; D gene uncertain. Germline V gene sequence: CDR1 MDHEN, CDR2 SYDVKM. Trimming removed 2 bases from V and 3 bases from J, with 5 bases in between. CDR3 length equals 12 residues. For the CDR3, the DNA is TGTGCCAGCAGTTTAGTCGGCTACGAGCAGTACTTC. Residues: CASSLVGYEQYF.

The chain couples TRBV5-5 to TRBJ2-3, with D uncertain. Per germline, CDR1 SGHKS and CDR2 YYEKEE (reference sequence). V was pared by 2 bases and J by 3 bases, with 4 bases between. This CDR3 is 12 amino acids long. The CDR3 here is CASSFLTDTQYF. The CDR3 DNA is TGTGCCAGCAGCTTTCTTACAGATACGCAGTATTTT.

This chain links TRBV7-3 with TRBJ1-1; the D gene is possibly TRBD1 (6 bases). The CDR3 has 13 residues. V gave up 3 bases and J gave up 7 bases, with 12 bases separating them. Per the germline V gene, CDR1 is SGHTA and CDR2 is FQGTGA. DNA of the CDR3: TGTGCCAGCAGCTTGGACCCGGACAGTGAAGCTTTCTTT. This gives the protein CASSLDPDSEAFF. Full variable domain (remainder filled in from reference TRBV7-3 and TRBJ1-1): GAGVSQTPSNKVTEKGKYVELRCDPISGHTALYWYRQSLGQGPEFLIYFQGTGAADDSGLPNDRFFAVRPEGSVSTLKIQRTERGDSAVYLCASSLDPDSEAFFGQGTRLTVV.

To note about this clone: Additional DNA sequences in this sample encode the identical CDR3. The CDR3 DNA reads as TGCAGTGCTAGAGGGGTAGAGACCCAGTACTTC. Protein product: CSARGVETQYF. The V gene is TRBV20-1, the J gene TRBJ2-5, with D uncertain. Germline CDR1 reads DFQATT; CDR2 reads SNEGSKA (reference sequence). V was shortened by 1 base and J by 4 bases, with 4 bases between the two germline ends. The CDR3 covers 11 residues.

This sequence joins TRBV4-3 and TRBJ1-2; the D is unclear. V lost 0 bases to trimming and J lost 8 bases, with 10 bases between them. CDR1 is LGHNA and CDR2 is YSLEER in the germline V gene. CDR3 length: 13 residues. CDR3 sequence: CASSQDRAGGYTF. The CDR3 nucleotides read TGCGCCAGCAGCCAAGATCGGGCAGGAGGCTACACCTTC.

The chain couples TRBV30 to TRBJ1-3; D perhaps matches TRBD1 (5 bases). The CDR3 spans 17 residues. Germline CDR1 reads GTSNPN; CDR2 reads SVGIG (reference sequence). The V and J ends lost 0 bases and 9 bases respectively, with 24 bases between them. The CDR3 region has the DNA TGTGCCTGGAGTGTTACCCCCCGCCACGGGGGAGGTAGCACCATATATTTT. Encoded protein: CAWSVTPRHGGGSTIYF.

J is TRBJ2-3 and V is TRBV19, with 10 bases fitting TRBD1. There are 16 residues in the CDR3. CDR1 LNHDA and CDR2 SQIVND come from the germline V gene (reference sequence). Trimming took 4 bases from V and 2 from J; bases not matched to a gene: 6. CDR3 in amino acids: CASSRGTGANTDTQYF. CDR3 bases: TGTGCCAGTAGTAGGGGGACAGGGGCTAACACAGATACGCAGTATTTT. Based on the CDR3 plus reference TRBV19 and TRBJ2-3, the full variable domain is DGGITQSPKYLFRKEGQNVTLSCEQNLNHDAMYWYRQDPGQGLRLIYYSQIVNDFQKGDIAEGYSVSREKKESFPLTVTSAQKNPTAFYLCASSRGTGANTDTQYFGPGTRLTVL.

V is TRBV19 and J is TRBJ2-1; 7 bases map to TRBD2. CDR3 length: 14 residues. Trimming cost V 8 bases and J 6 bases; bases outside gene matches: 10. Germline-derived CDR1 and CDR2 are LNHDA and SQIVND (reference sequence). CDR3 DNA: TGTGCCAGTTGGGATGGCGGGAGACCCAATGAGCAGTTCTTC. Translating it yields CASWDGGRPNEQFF.

The J gene is TRBJ2-5, the V gene TRBV4-3, with TRBD2 matching 8 bases. This CDR3 contains 15 residues. Germline CDR1 LGHNA, CDR2 YSLEER. V lost 0 bases to trimming and J lost 5 bases; unmatched junction nucleotides: 5. The CDR3 loop is CASSQDRGGRETQYF. The DNA of the CDR3 is TGCGCCAGCAGCCAAGATCGGGGGGGCAGGGAGACCCAGTACTTC.

The table lists this clone with a count of one. V is TRBV7-9 and J is TRBJ2-7; 9 bases are a match to TRBD2. CDR1 is SEHNR, CDR2 FQNEAQ, per germline (reference sequence). V shed 1 base, J shed 7 bases, and the junction held 14 bases outside the gene matches. The CDR3 runs 17 residues. The CDR3 protein is CASSLGSSGLAPGEQYF. The CDR3 coding sequence is TGTGCCAGCAGCTTAGGGTCGTCGGGACTAGCACCGGGGGAGCAGTACTTC.

The CDR3 DNA sequence: TGTGCCAGCACCGGACGCTATCTCTACGAGCAGTACTTC. It encodes CASTGRYLYEQYF. V is TRBV6-5 and J is TRBJ2-7; D is ambiguous. Germline V lookup: CDR1 MNHEY, CDR2 SVGAGI. The length of the CDR3 is 13 residues. V shed 7 bases and J shed 3 bases, with 13 bases lying between them.

This chain connects TRBV5-1 to TRBJ2-5; 7 positions agree with TRBD1. V shed 4 bases, J shed 1 base, and the junction held 7 bases outside the gene matches. CDR3 length equals 15 residues. The V gene's germline CDR1 is SGHRS and CDR2 YFSETQ. CDR3 nucleotides: TGCGCCAGCAGCCCTCTAGGGGGCCGCCAAGAGACCCAGTACTTC. As protein: CASSPLGGRQETQYF.

The chain links TRBV28 to TRBJ2-1; 7 bases are a match to TRBD1. V was clipped by 4 bases and J by 0 bases; unmatched bases: 6. CDR1 is MDHEN and CDR2 is SYDVKM in the germline V gene. CDR3 length: 16 residues. This chain's CDR3 is CASSSLRQGSYNEQFF. CDR3 sequence (DNA): TGTGCCAGCAGTTCTCTACGACAGGGCTCCTACAATGAGCAGTTCTTC. Full variable domain (remainder filled in from reference TRBV28 and TRBJ2-1): DVKVTQSSRYLVKRTGEKVFLECVQDMDHENMFWYRQDPGLGLRLIYFSYDVKMKEKGDIPEGYSVSREKKERFSLILESASTNQTSMYLCASSSLRQGSYNEQFFGPGTRLTVL.

V and J are TRBV6-5 and TRBJ1-6; D possibly corresponds to TRBD1 (6 bases). This CDR3 region has 14 residues. Germline V gene sequence: CDR1 MNHEY, CDR2 SVGAGI. Between the trimmed V and J ends, which lost 4 bases and 6 bases, there was a span of 10 bases. CDR3 sequence: CASSLARGNSPLHF. CDR3 nucleotide sequence: TGTGCCAGCAGTTTGGCCAGGGGTAATTCACCCCTCCACTTT.

The chain has TRBV28 and TRBJ2-1, with 8 bases lining up with TRBD2. J gave up 3 bases and V 1 base, and 11 bases lay outside the gene matches. The CDR3 consists of 18 residues. Germline CDR1 reads MDHEN; CDR2 reads SYDVKM. The CDR3 DNA reads as TGTGCCAGCAGTTTATTTTTCGGAGCGGGAGCGAACTACAATGAGCAGTTCTTC. This sequence encodes CASSLFFGAGANYNEQFF.

This clone has just one count. The V gene is TRBV7-2, the J gene TRBJ2-7; 8 positions match TRBD1. The CDR3 runs to 14 residues. With V trimmed by 5 bases and J by 2 bases, 5 bases remained unmatched. CDR1 and CDR2 (germline): SGHTA, FQGNSA. CDR3 bases: TGTGCCAGCAGCACGGGACAGGTGACCTACGAGCAGTACTTC. It is translated as CASSTGQVTYEQYF.

On this clone itself: The sample has other DNA sequences that encode this CDR3 too. The chain is built from TRBV7-9 and TRBJ2-2; perhaps TRBD2 as D (6 bases). CDR1 and CDR2 (germline): SEHNR, FQNEAQ (reference sequence). The CDR3 length is 15 residues. Trimming left V 5 bases short and J 0 bases short, with 10 bases between. This CDR3 reads CASSPGTANTGELFF. DNA for the CDR3: TGTGCCAGCAGCCCGGGGACTGCGAACACCGGGGAGCTGTTTTTT.